One T cell receptor (beta chain) is described in this entry. Its cognate antigen is unknown. Via CD45RO/CCR7/CD25/CD127/CD95/CD27, cells of the CD4+ naive, central memory, regulatory and stem cell-like memory subsets were sorted. These data originate in a study of beta chain features in type 1 diabetes. The study reverse transcribed the entire isolated RNA, so it sequenced expressed TCRB transcripts. Produced via immunoSEQ multiplex PCR; TCRdb's table is partial and in-frame only. This table holds hundreds of thousands of clones, roughly 13% found once. The study, taken as a whole, reports: Patients with type 1 diabetes showed fewer VDJ junction insertions and more deletions. PCR, the amplification step, might favor shorter templates, equally in patients and controls. The study found that naive, central memory and Treg TCRB repertoires appeared more similar in patients than in healthy donors. Moderate yet significant TCRB CDR3 shortening was seen in Type 1 diabetes patients in all four CD4+ subsets.

The sequenced sample consisted of naive CD4+ T cells from blood. This receptor was obtained from a man between 18 and 35 years old with type 1 diabetes.

CDR3 sequence (DNA): TGTGCCAGCAGCGTAGCCGTCGGGACAGGCGGTGGAAACACCATATATTTT. Its protein product is CASSVAVGTGGGNTIYF. The V and J genes are TRBV9 and TRBJ1-3; TRBD1 matches at 8 bases. Per the germline V gene, CDR1 is SGDLS and CDR2 is YYNGEE. V trimming: 0 bases; J trimming: 3 bases; junction bases outside the gene matches: 8. The CDR3 has 17 amino acids.